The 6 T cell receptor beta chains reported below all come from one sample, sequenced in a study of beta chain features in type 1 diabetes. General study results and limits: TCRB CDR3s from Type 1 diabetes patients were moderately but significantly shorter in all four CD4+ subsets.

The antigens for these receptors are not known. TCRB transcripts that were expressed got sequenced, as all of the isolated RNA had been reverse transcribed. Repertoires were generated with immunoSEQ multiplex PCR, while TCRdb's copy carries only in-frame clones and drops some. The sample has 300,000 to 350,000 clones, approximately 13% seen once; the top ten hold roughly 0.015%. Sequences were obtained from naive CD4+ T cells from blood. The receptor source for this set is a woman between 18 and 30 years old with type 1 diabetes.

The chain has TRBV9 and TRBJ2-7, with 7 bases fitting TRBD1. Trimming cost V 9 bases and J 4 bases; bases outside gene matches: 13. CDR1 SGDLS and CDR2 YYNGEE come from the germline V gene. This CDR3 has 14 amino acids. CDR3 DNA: TGTGCCACAGGGGGAGTTTTGTTCCGATACGAGCAGTACGTC. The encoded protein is CATGGVLFRYEQYV.

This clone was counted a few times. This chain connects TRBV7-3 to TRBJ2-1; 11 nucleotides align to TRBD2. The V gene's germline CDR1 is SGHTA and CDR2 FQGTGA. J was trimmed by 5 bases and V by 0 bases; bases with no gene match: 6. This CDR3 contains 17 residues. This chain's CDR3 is CASSLTYGTSGHNEQFF. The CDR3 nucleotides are TGTGCCAGCAGCTTAACGTATGGGACTAGCGGCCACAATGAGCAGTTCTTC.

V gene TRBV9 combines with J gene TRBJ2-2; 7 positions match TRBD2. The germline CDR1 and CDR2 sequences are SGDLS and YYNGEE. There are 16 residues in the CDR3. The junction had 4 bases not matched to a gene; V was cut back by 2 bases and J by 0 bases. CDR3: CASSVMTSPNTGELFF. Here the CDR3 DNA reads TGTGCCAGCAGCGTGATGACTAGCCCGAACACCGGGGAGCTGTTTTTT. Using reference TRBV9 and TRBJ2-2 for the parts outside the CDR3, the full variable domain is DSGVTQTPKHLITATGQRVTLRCSPRSGDLSVYWYQQSLDQGLQFLIQYYNGEERAKGNILERFSAQQFPDLHSELNLSSLELGDSALYFCASSVMTSPNTGELFFGEGSRLTVL.

The CDR3 DNA sequence: TGTGCCTGGAGTGCACAGCAACAAGAGACCCAGTACTTC. Its translation: CAWSAQQQETQYF. The chain links TRBV30 to TRBJ2-5, with D hard to call. The CDR3 is made up of 13 amino acids. Trimming took off 1 base at V and 2 bases at J, with 8 bases between the two ends. CDR1 and CDR2 from the germline V gene are GTSNPN and SVGIG (reference sequence).

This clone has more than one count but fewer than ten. This CDR3 reads CSVVQRLSGELFF. CDR3 coding DNA: TGCAGCGTTGTTCAGCGGCTTTCCGGGGAGCTGTTTTTT. This rearrangement joins TRBV29-1 to TRBJ2-2; possibly TRBD2 for D (5 bases). In germline, CDR1 is SQVTM, CDR2 ANQGSEA. This CDR3 spans 13 amino acids. V gave up 4 bases and J gave up 6 bases, with 12 bases separating them.

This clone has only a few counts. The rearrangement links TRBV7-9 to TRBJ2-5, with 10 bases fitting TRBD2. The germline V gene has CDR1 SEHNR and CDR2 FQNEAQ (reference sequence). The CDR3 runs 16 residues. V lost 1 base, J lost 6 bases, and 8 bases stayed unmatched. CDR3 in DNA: TGTGCCAGCAGCTTAGAGGCTAGCGGGAGCGTGAAGACCCAGTACTTC. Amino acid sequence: CASSLEASGSVKTQYF.